The 24 T cell receptor beta chains below were found in one sample sequenced in a study of siplizumab effects on memory and regulatory T cells. Profiling relied on immunoSEQ multiplex PCR, and the TCRdb table lists in-frame clones only, not all of them. The data hold under 110,000 clones, with about nine tenths observed a single time. The sequencing sample was made of non-Treg CD4+ T cells sorted from blood. The receptors derive from a human donor in good health.

The V gene is TRBV9, the J gene TRBJ2-5; D is uncertain. This CDR3 has 13 amino acids. Germline V CDR1 and CDR2: SGDLS, YYNGEE. Trimming removed 0 bases from V and 5 bases from J, with 8 bases in between. DNA of the CDR3: TGTGCCAGCAGCGTAGGTTTTGGGGAGACCCAGTACTTC. Translated, it gives CASSVGFGETQYF. The variable domain in full, completed from reference TRBV9 and TRBJ2-5, reads DSGVTQTPKHLITATGQRVTLRCSPRSGDLSVYWYQQSLDQGLQFLIQYYNGEERAKGNILERFSAQQFPDLHSELNLSSLELGDSALYFCASSVGFGETQYFGPGTRLLVL.

CDR3: CASSARVGDTQYF. CDR3 nucleotide sequence: TGTGCCAGCAGTGCCCGAGTGGGGGATACGCAGTATTTT. The chain combines TRBV28 with TRBJ2-3; D unresolved. Trimming cost V 5 bases and J 6 bases, with 12 bases left between them. Germline CDR1 and CDR2: MDHEN and SYDVKM. This CDR3 spans 13 amino acids.

In its sample, this clone was seen once. The V call is TRBV30, the J call TRBJ2-2; D not certain. CDR1 is GTSNPN and CDR2 is SVGIG in the germline V gene (reference sequence). The CDR3 totals 14 residues. V was shortened by 4 bases and J by 5 bases, with 14 bases between the two germline ends. The CDR3, as DNA: TGTGCCTGGAAGATGGCAGGAAGAACCGGGGAGCTGTTTTTT. This gives the protein CAWKMAGRTGELFF.

The V and J genes are TRBV18 and TRBJ2-5, with TRBD1 identical over 7 bases. This CDR3 is 13 amino acids long. V gave up 5 bases and J gave up 4 bases; unmatched junction bases: 4. The V gene's germline CDR1 is KGHSH and CDR2 LQKENI. The CDR3 DNA sequence: TGTGCCAGCTCATCGGACAGGTCAGAGACCCAGTACTTC. Amino acid sequence: CASSSDRSETQYF.

The genes are TRBV28 and TRBJ1-2; 9 bases match TRBD1. CDR3 length equals 14 residues. Germline V gene sequence: CDR1 MDHEN, CDR2 SYDVKM. With V trimmed by 5 bases and J by 7 bases, 8 bases remained unmatched. The CDR3 here is CASSTGGDLFGYTF. The CDR3 bases are TGTGCCAGCAGTACAGGGGGCGATCTCTTTGGCTACACCTTC.

The V and J genes are TRBV2 and TRBJ1-3; 9 bases align to TRBD1. This CDR3 has 14 residues. Looked up from germline, CDR1 is SNHLY and CDR2 is FYNNEI. Losses at the gene ends were 10 bases for V and 4 bases for J; bases not matched to a gene: 8. The CDR3 is CATSRDRAGNTIYF. DNA for the CDR3: TGTGCCACCTCGAGGGACAGGGCCGGAAACACCATATATTTT.

The rearrangement uses TRBV6-1 and TRBJ2-5, with a possible D match to TRBD1 (5 bases). V was cut by 1 base and J by 3 bases, with 9 bases left in between. This CDR3 is 14 amino acids long. The germline V gene has CDR1 MNHNS and CDR2 SASEGT. DNA of the CDR3: TGTGCCAGCAGTGAAGACTGGGGCGAAGAGACCCAGTACTTC. Its protein is CASSEDWGEETQYF.

This chain joins TRBV27 and TRBJ1-1; D perhaps matches TRBD1 (5 bases). V was trimmed by 5 bases and J by 5 bases, leaving 15 bases between them. CDR3 length: 14 amino acids. Looked up from germline, CDR1 is MNHEY and CDR2 is SMNVEV (reference sequence). DNA of the CDR3: TGTGCCAGCAGTGCAAGGGGCGCGAGAACTGAAGCTTTCTTT. It encodes CASSARGARTEAFF.

This sequence joins TRBV10-2 and TRBJ2-7; D gene uncertain. V was trimmed by 1 base and J by 7 bases, leaving 5 bases between them. Germline V gives CDR1 WSHSY, CDR2 SAAADI. This CDR3 spans 11 amino acids. Written as DNA, the CDR3 is TGCGCCAGCAGTGAGTACTGGGAGCAGTACTTC. It specifies CASSEYWEQYF.

The CDR3 DNA is TGTGCCAGCAGCTTAGAGGGAGTGTCTTTCAATGAGCAGTTCTTC. Its protein is CASSLEGVSFNEQFF. The V call is TRBV7-3, the J call TRBJ2-1; D possibly corresponds to TRBD2 (5 bases). Germline CDR1 reads SGHTA; CDR2 reads FQGTGA. CDR3 length: 15 amino acids. V lost 2 bases and J 6 bases, leaving 14 bases between the germline ends.

The chain links TRBV4-1 to TRBJ2-2; 9 bases line up with TRBD2. Germline CDR1 and CDR2: MGHRA and YSYEKL. CDR3 size: 15 residues. V gave up 4 bases and J gave up 7 bases; unmatched junction bases: 7. The CDR3 DNA follows: TGCGCCAGCAGCCCGAGACCAGCGGGGGGCGGGGAGCTGTTTTTT. This sequence encodes CASSPRPAGGGELFF.

The chain links TRBV7-6 to TRBJ2-5, with D tentatively TRBD1 or TRBD2 (5 bases each). The CDR3 is made up of 16 amino acids. Trimming stripped 3 bases from V and 4 bases from J, with 18 bases between. Germline assignment: CDR1 SGHVS and CDR2 FNYEAQ. CDR3 protein: CASSLSVPVRGETQYF. DNA for the CDR3: TGTGCCAGCAGCTTGAGTGTGCCGGTGAGGGGAGAGACCCAGTACTTC.

The CDR3 here is CASSLKGVTYEQFF. Here the CDR3 DNA reads TGCGCCAGCAGCTTGAAAGGGGTAACCTATGAGCAGTTCTTC. This chain links TRBV5-1 with TRBJ2-1; TRBD1 is a possible D gene (5 bases). The CDR3 length is 14 residues. Germline V lookup: CDR1 SGHRS, CDR2 YFSETQ. Trimming cost V 1 base and J 8 bases, with 13 bases left between them.

The sample holds a few counts of this clone. CDR3 sequence (DNA): TGTGCCTGGGGACTACGGACGAACACTGAAGCTTTCTTT. This codes for CAWGLRTNTEAFF. The V call is TRBV30, the J call TRBJ1-1; D unresolved. The CDR3 covers 13 residues. The germline gives CDR1 GTSNPN, CDR2 SVGIG (reference sequence). The V and J ends lost 5 bases and 1 base respectively, with 11 bases between them.

The chain combines TRBV19 with TRBJ1-2, with no clear D. CDR1 LNHDA and CDR2 SQIVND come from the germline V gene (reference sequence). The CDR3 extends over 15 amino acids. Trimming took off 6 bases at V and 0 bases at J, with 14 bases between the two ends. The CDR3 DNA is TGTGCCAGTAGAGGAGGGCGATACACTAACTATGGCTACACCTTC. This translates into CASRGGRYTNYGYTF.

The CDR3 spells CASSPTSGRQETQYF. CDR3 bases: TGTGCCAGCAGCCCGACTAGCGGACGGCAAGAGACCCAGTACTTC. The V gene is TRBV7-9, the J gene TRBJ2-5, with 9 positions matching TRBD2. CDR3 length equals 15 residues. CDR1 and CDR2 (germline): SEHNR, FQNEAQ (reference sequence). V was clipped by 5 bases and J by 2 bases; unmatched bases: 6.

This rearrangement joins TRBV30 to TRBJ1-2; 7 bases agree with TRBD1. J gave up 3 bases and V 3 bases, and 4 bases lay outside the gene matches. Per germline, CDR1 GTSNPN and CDR2 SVGIG (reference sequence). The CDR3 consists of 13 residues. The CDR3 reads CAWSAGTDYGYTF. For the CDR3, the DNA is TGTGCCTGGAGCGCCGGGACAGACTATGGCTACACCTTC.

This clone came up a few times. This sequence joins TRBV10-3 and TRBJ1-1; 7 nucleotides agree with TRBD1. V shed 0 bases and J 5 bases; nucleotides not matched to a gene: 0. The CDR3 runs to 13 residues. Germline lookup yields CDR1 ENHRY and CDR2 SYGVKD. In nucleotides, the CDR3 is TGTGCCATCAGTGAGTCGGGACAGACTGAAGCTTTCTTT. Its translation: CAISESGQTEAFF.

The rearrangement links TRBV7-2 to TRBJ2-5; perhaps TRBD2 as D (5 bases). This CDR3 region has 12 residues. Germline lookup yields CDR1 SGHTA and CDR2 FQGNSA. Trimming left V 5 bases short and J 5 bases short, with 9 bases between. The CDR3 sequence is CASSISAETQYF. As DNA, the CDR3 is TGTGCCAGCAGCATTAGCGCGGAGACCCAGTACTTC.

This chain connects TRBV6-6 to TRBJ2-7, with 9 bases lining up with TRBD2. The trim removed 6 bases at V and 1 base at J, leaving 7 bases unmatched. Germline V CDR1 and CDR2: MNHNY, SVGAGI (reference sequence). CDR3 length: 15 residues. The DNA of the CDR3 is TGTGCCAGCAGGGGGAGGAGCGGGGGGTCCTACGAGCAGTACTTC. Translation gives CASRGRSGGSYEQYF.

The chain combines TRBV15 with TRBJ2-7; D possibly uses TRBD1 or TRBD2 (6 bases each). The CDR3 sequence is 13 residues long. CDR1 and CDR2 from the germline V gene are LNHNV and YYDKDF (reference sequence). Trimming removed 3 bases at V and 5 bases at J, with 11 bases between. CDR3 protein: CATSSRRGDEQYF. The CDR3 DNA follows: TGTGCCACCAGCAGTCGAAGGGGGGACGAGCAGTACTTC.

The genes are TRBV2 and TRBJ2-5; TRBD2 agrees at 9 bases. This CDR3 spans 15 amino acids. From germline, CDR1 is SNHLY and CDR2 FYNNEI. J was trimmed by 4 bases and V by 4 bases; bases with no gene match: 7. CDR3 protein: CASSGHGLARETQYF. Written as DNA, the CDR3 is TGTGCCAGCAGTGGCCACGGACTAGCGAGAGAGACCCAGTACTTC.

V usage is TRBV5-1 and J usage is TRBJ2-2, with D perhaps TRBD1 (5 bases). Per germline, CDR1 SGHRS and CDR2 YFSETQ. Trimming stripped 5 bases from V and 2 bases from J, with 13 bases between. The CDR3 is made up of 15 amino acids. The CDR3 is CASSSGHVNTGELFF. CDR3 DNA sequence: TGCGCCAGCAGTAGTGGACACGTAAACACCGGGGAGCTGTTTTTT.

The chain uses TRBV6-5 and TRBJ2-2; D tentatively reads TRBD1 or TRBD2 (6 bases each). V was pared by 7 bases and J by 5 bases, with 17 bases between. Germline V gene sequence: CDR1 MNHEY, CDR2 SVGAGI. This CDR3 has 15 amino acids. CDR3 nucleotides: TGTGCCAGCAAACCGGAGGGCCAGGGGACCGGGGAGCTGTTTTTT. Translating it yields CASKPEGQGTGELFF.